Shown below are 20 T cell receptor beta chains from a single sample sequenced in a study of neoadjuvant anti-PD-1 for oral cavity cancer. The data were produced by immunoSEQ multiplex PCR, yet TCRdb's version contains in-frame clones alone and is incomplete. Among about 15,000 clones listed, approximately 40% were seen once. This sample's time point: after neoadjuvant nivolumab, at surgical resection. The sequences come from tumor tissue, collected after nivolumab (anti-PD-1) treatment. These TCRs come from a person aged 35-79 years with oral cavity squamous cell carcinoma.

V usage is TRBV7-9 and J usage is TRBJ1-1; possibly TRBD1 for D (6 bases). With 5 bases removed from V and 1 base from J, the gap between germline ends came to 11 bases. This CDR3 has 14 amino acids. Germline-derived CDR1 and CDR2 are SEHNR and FQNEAQ (reference sequence). CDR3 nucleotides: TGTGCCAGCAGCGTCGCAGGGGCGAACACTGAAGCTTTCTTT. Translation gives CASSVAGANTEAFF. Supplemented by reference TRBV7-9 and TRBJ1-1, the full variable domain reads DTGVSQNPRHKITKRGQNVTFRCDPISEHNRLYWYRQTLGQGPEFLTYFQNEAQLEKSRLLSDRFSAERPKGSFSTLEIQRTEQGDSAMYLCASSVAGANTEAFFGQGTRLTVV.

The chain uses TRBV10-3 and TRBJ2-2; no reliable D call. The CDR3 is made up of 13 amino acids. In germline, CDR1 is ENHRY, CDR2 SYGVKD. Trimming took 8 bases from V and 1 from J, leaving 8 bases between them. CDR3 sequence (DNA): TGTGCCATCTGGAAGGTGAACACCGGGGAGCTGTTTTTT. Its translation is CAIWKVNTGELFF.

The chain couples TRBV5-1 to TRBJ1-6; TRBD1 might be the D (5 bases). Trimming removed 2 bases from V and 0 bases from J, with 9 bases in between. The germline CDR1 and CDR2 sequences are SGHRS and YFSETQ. The CDR3 length is 16 residues. The CDR3 nucleotides are TGCGCCAGCAGCTTCGGGGGGAGCTCCTATAATTCACCCCTCCACTTT. Its translation is CASSFGGSSYNSPLHF.

Relative to its sample, this clone is medium-sized (0.01 to 0.1%). The rearrangement uses TRBV28 and TRBJ2-1, with a tentative D call TRBD1 (5 bases). Germline assignment: CDR1 MDHEN and CDR2 SYDVKM. Trimming stripped 6 bases from V and 6 bases from J, with 15 bases between. This CDR3 comprises 14 residues. CDR3 in amino acids: CASRTGYGSNEQFF. CDR3 DNA: TGTGCCAGCAGAACAGGCTATGGTAGCAATGAGCAGTTCTTC.

Only a few counts were recorded for this clone. CDR3 residues: CASSLATGMNTEAFF. The CDR3 DNA follows: TGCGCCAGCAGCTTGGCAACAGGGATGAACACTGAAGCTTTCTTT. The chain carries TRBV5-1 and TRBJ1-1; D might be TRBD1 (6 bases). V was shortened by 0 bases and J by 0 bases, with 9 bases between the two germline ends. This CDR3 is 15 amino acids long. CDR1 and CDR2 (germline): SGHRS, YFSETQ.

This chain connects TRBV25-1 to TRBJ1-1; D gene ambiguous. Trimming shortened V by 6 bases and J by 5 bases, and 16 bases separated the two germline ends. The CDR3 totals 14 residues. The germline V gene encodes CDR1 MGHDK and CDR2 SYGVNS. The chain's CDR3 is CASSPLARETEAFF. DNA for the CDR3: TGTGCCAGCAGCCCCCTAGCAAGAGAAACTGAAGCTTTCTTT.

V gene TRBV5-4 combines with J gene TRBJ1-5, with 7 bases that match TRBD1. This CDR3 comprises 17 residues. Germline V lookup: CDR1 SGHNT, CDR2 YYREEE (reference sequence). With 1 base clipped from V and 1 base from J, the junction kept 8 bases outside the gene matches. CDR3 coding DNA: TGTGCCAGCAGCTTGTTTGCAGGGGGGGTAAGCAATCAGCCCCAGCATTTT. It encodes CASSLFAGGVSNQPQHF. Supplemented by reference TRBV5-4 and TRBJ1-5, the full variable domain reads ETGVTQSPTHLIKTRGQQVTLRCSSQSGHNTVSWYQQALGQGPQFIFQYYREEENGRGNFPPRFSGLQFPNYSSELNVNALELDDSALYLCASSLFAGGVSNQPQHFGDGTRLSIL.

The chain employs TRBV6-5 and TRBJ1-3; 7 nucleotides agree with TRBD1. Germline trimming cut 6 bases from V and 4 bases from J; bases unmatched to any gene: 3. CDR3 length equals 13 residues. Germline V gene sequence: CDR1 MNHEY, CDR2 SVGAGI. In DNA, the CDR3 is TGTGCCAGCAGCCGGACAGGAGGAAACACCATATATTTT. This codes for CASSRTGGNTIYF.

The CDR3 coding sequence is TGTGCCAGCAGGTTCGACAGGGCTTCACCCCTCCACTTT. This encodes CASRFDRASPLHF. The chain is built from TRBV6-1 and TRBJ1-6; 7 bases match TRBD1. CDR1 and CDR2 (germline): MNHNS, SASEGT. V shed 6 bases and J 9 bases; nucleotides not matched to a gene: 5. The CDR3 contains 13 residues.

The rearrangement links TRBV11-2 to TRBJ1-3, with a weak D call TRBD1 (6 bases). The CDR3 covers 14 residues. V gave up 5 bases and J gave up 4 bases, with 12 bases separating them. Germline CDR1 and CDR2: SGHAT and FQNNGV. CDR3 in DNA: TGTGCCAGCAGCCCTGGACAGAAAGGAAACACCATATATTTT. As protein: CASSPGQKGNTIYF.

The rearrangement joins TRBV7-8 to TRBJ1-3; maybe TRBD1 (6 bases). The CDR3 runs 15 residues. Between the trimmed V and J ends, which lost 3 bases and 2 bases, there was a span of 11 bases. The germline V gene encodes CDR1 SGHVS and CDR2 FQNEAQ. The CDR3 sequence is CASSFTGSTGNTIYF. The CDR3 DNA sequence: TGTGCCAGCAGCTTTACAGGGTCGACTGGAAACACCATATATTTT. Full variable domain (rest looked up from reference TRBV7-8 and TRBJ1-3): GAGVSQSPRYKVAKRGQDVALRCDPISGHVSLFWYQQALGQGPEFLTYFQNEAQLDKSGLPSDRFFAERPEGSVSTLKIQRTQQEDSAVYLCASSFTGSTGNTIYFGEGSWLTVV.

The chain has TRBV5-1 and TRBJ2-3; the D gene is possibly TRBD1 (6 bases). Trimming took off 6 bases at V and 6 bases at J, with 14 bases between the two ends. Germline V gene data show CDR1 as SGHRS and CDR2 as YFSETQ. The CDR3 is made up of 13 amino acids. The CDR3 sequence: CASTLQGIDTQYF. The CDR3 DNA sequence: TGCGCCAGCACCCTACAGGGTATCGATACGCAGTATTTT.

The chain couples TRBV6-1 to TRBJ1-4; D is possibly TRBD1 (5 bases). The V end lost 2 bases, the J end lost 6 bases, and 13 bases lay between the germline ends. CDR1 and CDR2 from the germline V gene are MNHNS and SASEGT. The CDR3 length is 15 residues. The CDR3 loop is CASSEMGDSYEKLFF. CDR3 nucleotide sequence: TGTGCCAGCAGTGAAATGGGGGATTCATATGAAAAACTGTTTTTT.

This clone came up a few times. The gene calls are TRBV20-1 and TRBJ1-2; D not certain. The CDR3 totals 11 residues. V shed 1 base and J shed 4 bases, with 4 bases lying between them. Germline V gives CDR1 DFQATT, CDR2 SNEGSKA (reference sequence). The CDR3 DNA reads TGCAGTGCTAGAGGGTCCTATGGCTACACCTTC. Its translation is CSARGSYGYTF.

The rearrangement uses TRBV9 and TRBJ2-3; D unresolved. The CDR3 loop spans 14 amino acids. Per the germline V gene, CDR1 is SGDLS and CDR2 is YYNGEE. With 0 bases removed from V and 0 bases from J, the gap between germline ends came to 5 bases. The CDR3 protein is CASSVGKSTDTQYF. In DNA, the CDR3 is TGTGCCAGCAGCGTAGGAAAGAGCACAGATACGCAGTATTTT.

The rearrangement links TRBV6-5 to TRBJ1-5; D uncertain. V was pared by 5 bases and J by 5 bases, with 7 bases between. Germline V CDR1 and CDR2: MNHEY, SVGAGI. The CDR3 runs to 12 residues. CDR3 protein: CASSRGDQPQHF. DNA for the CDR3: TGTGCCAGCAGTCGCGGAGATCAGCCCCAGCATTTT.

This chain uses TRBV25-1 with TRBJ2-1, with D tentatively TRBD2 (6 bases). V lost 0 bases and J 0 bases, leaving 15 bases between the germline ends. Germline V gene lookup returns CDR1 MGHDK and CDR2 SYGVNS. This CDR3 has 18 amino acids. The chain's CDR3 is CASSEYGTSRSSYNEQFF. Here the CDR3 DNA reads TGTGCCAGCAGTGAATACGGGACTTCCAGAAGCTCCTACAATGAGCAGTTCTTC.

Worth noting for this clone: Other DNA sequences of this sample code for an identical CDR3. The chain has TRBV4-1 and TRBJ1-6, with D tentatively TRBD1 (5 bases). With 0 bases removed from V and 6 bases from J, the gap between germline ends came to 9 bases. The CDR3 length is 15 residues. Per the germline V gene, CDR1 is MGHRA and CDR2 is YSYEKL. The CDR3: CASSQERGLNSPLHF. The CDR3 bases are TGCGCCAGCAGCCAAGAAAGGGGTCTTAATTCACCCCTCCACTTT.

The chain has TRBV5-5 and TRBJ1-5; tentatively, D is TRBD1 (6 bases). Germline V gene data show CDR1 as SGHKS and CDR2 as YYEKEE (reference sequence). Trimming shortened V by 0 bases and J by 7 bases, and 8 bases separated the two germline ends. This CDR3 contains 13 residues. CDR3: CASSLDGGQPQHF. The CDR3, as DNA: TGTGCCAGCAGCTTGGACGGGGGCCAGCCCCAGCATTTT.

This clone was found many times. This chain joins TRBV6-1 and TRBJ1-6; 7 nucleotides line up with TRBD1. Germline trimming cut 4 bases from V and 8 bases from J; bases unmatched to any gene: 8. CDR1 MNHNS and CDR2 SASEGT come from the germline V gene. The CDR3 spans 15 residues. In DNA, the CDR3 is TGTGCCAGCAGTGGAGGGGGCCCGATTGATTCACCCCTCCACTTT. This encodes CASSGGGPIDSPLHF.